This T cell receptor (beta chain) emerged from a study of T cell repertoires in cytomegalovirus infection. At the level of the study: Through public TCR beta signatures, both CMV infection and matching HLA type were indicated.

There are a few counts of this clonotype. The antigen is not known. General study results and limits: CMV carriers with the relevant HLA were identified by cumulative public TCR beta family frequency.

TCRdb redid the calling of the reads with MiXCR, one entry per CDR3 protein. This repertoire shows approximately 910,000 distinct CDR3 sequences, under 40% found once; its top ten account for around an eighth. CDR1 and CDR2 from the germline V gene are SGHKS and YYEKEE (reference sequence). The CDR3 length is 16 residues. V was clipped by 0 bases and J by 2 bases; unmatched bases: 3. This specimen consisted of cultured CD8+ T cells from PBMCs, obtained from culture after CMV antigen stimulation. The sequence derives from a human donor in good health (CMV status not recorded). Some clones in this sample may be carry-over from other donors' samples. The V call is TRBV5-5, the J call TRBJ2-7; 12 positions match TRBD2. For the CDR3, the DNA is TGTGCCAGCAGCTTGGGTCGACTAGCGGGGGCCTACGAGCAGTACTTC. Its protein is CASSLGRLAGAYEQYF.